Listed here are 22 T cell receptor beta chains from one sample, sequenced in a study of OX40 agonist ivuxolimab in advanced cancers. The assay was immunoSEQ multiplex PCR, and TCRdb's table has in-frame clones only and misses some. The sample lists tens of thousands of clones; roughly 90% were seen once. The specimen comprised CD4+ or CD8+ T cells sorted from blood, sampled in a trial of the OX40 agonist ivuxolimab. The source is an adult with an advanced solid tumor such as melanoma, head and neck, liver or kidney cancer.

CDR3 DNA sequence: TGTGCCAGCAGCTCAGGACAGCCCCAGCATTTT. It is translated as CASSSGQPQHF. The rearrangement joins TRBV7-9 to TRBJ1-5; the D is unclear. CDR3 length equals 11 residues. Trimming shortened V by 4 bases and J by 7 bases, and 5 bases separated the two germline ends. The V gene's germline CDR1 is SEHNR and CDR2 FQNEAQ (reference sequence).

Here the CDR3 reads CASTDEWNTQYF. The DNA of the CDR3 is TGTGCCAGCACCGACGAATGGAATACGCAGTATTTT. V usage is TRBV27 and J usage is TRBJ2-3; D not resolved. Trimming took off 7 bases at V and 7 bases at J, with 12 bases between the two ends. The CDR3 contains 12 residues. The germline V gene encodes CDR1 MNHEY and CDR2 SMNVEV (reference sequence).

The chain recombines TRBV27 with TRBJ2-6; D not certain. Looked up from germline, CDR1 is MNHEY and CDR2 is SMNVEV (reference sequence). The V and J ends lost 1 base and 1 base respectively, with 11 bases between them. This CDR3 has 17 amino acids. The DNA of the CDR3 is TGTGCCAGCAGTTTATTGGGTTCCCTATCTGGGGCCAACGTCCTGACTTTC. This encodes CASSLLGSLSGANVLTF.

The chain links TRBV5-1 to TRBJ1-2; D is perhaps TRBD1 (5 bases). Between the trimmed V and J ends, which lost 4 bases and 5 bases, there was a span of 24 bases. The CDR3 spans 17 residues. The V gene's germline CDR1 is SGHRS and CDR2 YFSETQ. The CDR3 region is CASSPGGTMGPGYGYTF. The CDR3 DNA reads TGCGCCAGCAGCCCCGGCGGCACAATGGGGCCGGGGTATGGCTACACCTTC.

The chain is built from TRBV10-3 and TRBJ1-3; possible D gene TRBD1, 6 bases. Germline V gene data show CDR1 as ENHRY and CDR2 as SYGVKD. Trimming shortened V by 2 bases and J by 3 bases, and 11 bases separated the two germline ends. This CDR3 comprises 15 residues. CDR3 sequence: CAISEAGTIGNTIYF. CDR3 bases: TGTGCCATCAGTGAGGCCGGGACAATTGGAAACACCATATATTTT.

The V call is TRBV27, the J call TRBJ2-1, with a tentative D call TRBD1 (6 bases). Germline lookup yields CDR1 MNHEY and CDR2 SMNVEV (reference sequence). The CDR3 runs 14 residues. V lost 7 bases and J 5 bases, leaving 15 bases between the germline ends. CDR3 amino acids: CASKGQGTHNEQFF. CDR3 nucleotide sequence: TGTGCCAGCAAGGGTCAGGGGACCCACAATGAGCAGTTCTTC.

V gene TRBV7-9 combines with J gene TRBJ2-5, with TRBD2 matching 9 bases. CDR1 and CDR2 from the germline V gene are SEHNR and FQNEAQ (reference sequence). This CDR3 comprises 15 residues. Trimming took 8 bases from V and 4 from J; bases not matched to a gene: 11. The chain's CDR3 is CASSGGGRAPETQYF. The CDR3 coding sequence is TGTGCCAGCTCGGGGGGCGGGAGGGCCCCAGAGACCCAGTACTTC. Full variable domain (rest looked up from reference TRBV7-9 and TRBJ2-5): DTGVSQNPRHKITKRGQNVTFRCDPISEHNRLYWYRQTLGQGPEFLTYFQNEAQLEKSRLLSDRFSAERPKGSFSTLEIQRTEQGDSAMYLCASSGGGRAPETQYFGPGTRLLVL.

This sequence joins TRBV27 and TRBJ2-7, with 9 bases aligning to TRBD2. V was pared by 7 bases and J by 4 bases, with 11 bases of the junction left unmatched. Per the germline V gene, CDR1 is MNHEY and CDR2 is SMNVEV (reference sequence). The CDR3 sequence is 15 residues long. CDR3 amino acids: CASKEAGGPLYEQYF. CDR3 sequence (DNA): TGTGCCAGCAAGGAGGCGGGAGGGCCTCTTTACGAGCAGTACTTC.

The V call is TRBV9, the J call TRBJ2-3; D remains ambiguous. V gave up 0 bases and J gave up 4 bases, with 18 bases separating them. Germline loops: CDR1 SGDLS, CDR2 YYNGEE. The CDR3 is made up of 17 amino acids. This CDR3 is CASSVGGRGSASDTQYF. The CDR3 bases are TGTGCCAGCAGCGTAGGTGGGCGCGGCTCCGCTTCAGATACGCAGTATTTT.

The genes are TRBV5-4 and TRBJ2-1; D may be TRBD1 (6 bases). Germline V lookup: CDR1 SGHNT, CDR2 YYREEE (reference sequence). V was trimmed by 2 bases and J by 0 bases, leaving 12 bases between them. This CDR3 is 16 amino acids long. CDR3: CASSLKGQSSYNEQFF. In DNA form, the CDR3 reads TGTGCCAGCAGCTTAAAAGGACAGAGCTCCTACAATGAGCAGTTCTTC. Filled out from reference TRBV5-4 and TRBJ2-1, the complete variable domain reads ETGVTQSPTHLIKTRGQQVTLRCSSQSGHNTVSWYQQALGQGPQFIFQYYREEENGRGNFPPRFSGLQFPNYSSELNVNALELDDSALYLCASSLKGQSSYNEQFFGPGTRLTVL.

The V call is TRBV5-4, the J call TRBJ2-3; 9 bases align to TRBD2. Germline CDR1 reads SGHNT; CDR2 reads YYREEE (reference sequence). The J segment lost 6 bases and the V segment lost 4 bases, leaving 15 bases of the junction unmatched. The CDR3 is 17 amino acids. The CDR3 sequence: CASSTPSLAGNLDTQYF. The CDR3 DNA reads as TGTGCCAGCAGCACCCCGAGCCTAGCGGGGAATTTGGATACGCAGTATTTT.

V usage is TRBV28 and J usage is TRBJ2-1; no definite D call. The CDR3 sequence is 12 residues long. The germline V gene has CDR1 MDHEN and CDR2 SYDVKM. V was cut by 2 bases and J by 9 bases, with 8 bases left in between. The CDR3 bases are TGTGCCAGCAGTTTAGGGTCGGCTGAGCAGTTCTTC. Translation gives CASSLGSAEQFF.

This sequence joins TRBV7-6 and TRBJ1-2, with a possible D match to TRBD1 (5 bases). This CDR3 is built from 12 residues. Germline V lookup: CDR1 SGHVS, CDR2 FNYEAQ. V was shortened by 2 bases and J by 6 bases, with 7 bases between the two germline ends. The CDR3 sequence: CASSLLGDGYTF. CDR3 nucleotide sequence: TGTGCCAGCAGCTTATTAGGGGATGGCTACACCTTC.

The CDR3 DNA follows: TGTGCCAGTAGTACAAACAGGGGGAGCAATCAGCCCCAGCATTTT. This sequence encodes CASSTNRGSNQPQHF. The V and J genes are TRBV19 and TRBJ1-5; 8 bases map to TRBD1. V was clipped by 4 bases and J by 1 base; unmatched bases: 3. Germline loops: CDR1 LNHDA, CDR2 SQIVND (reference sequence). This CDR3 comprises 15 residues.

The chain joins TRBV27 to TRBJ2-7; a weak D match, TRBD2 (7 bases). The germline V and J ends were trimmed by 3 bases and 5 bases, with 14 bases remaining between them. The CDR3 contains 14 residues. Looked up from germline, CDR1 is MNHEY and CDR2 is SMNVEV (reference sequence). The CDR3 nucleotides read TGTGCCAGCAGTTTGATACAGGGAGGGCACGAGCAGTACTTC. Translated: CASSLIQGGHEQYF.

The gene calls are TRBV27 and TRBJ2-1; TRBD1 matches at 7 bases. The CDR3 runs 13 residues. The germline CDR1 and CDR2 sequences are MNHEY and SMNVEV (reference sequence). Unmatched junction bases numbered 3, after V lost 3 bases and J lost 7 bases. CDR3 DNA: TGTGCCAGCAGTTTGGGACAGACAAATGAGCAGTTCTTC. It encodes CASSLGQTNEQFF.

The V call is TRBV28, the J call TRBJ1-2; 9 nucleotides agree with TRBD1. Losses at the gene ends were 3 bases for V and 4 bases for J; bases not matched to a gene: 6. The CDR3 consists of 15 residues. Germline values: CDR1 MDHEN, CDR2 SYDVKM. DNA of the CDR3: TGTGCCAGCAGTTTCCCGGGACAGGGAGTCTATGGCTACACCTTC. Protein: CASSFPGQGVYGYTF.

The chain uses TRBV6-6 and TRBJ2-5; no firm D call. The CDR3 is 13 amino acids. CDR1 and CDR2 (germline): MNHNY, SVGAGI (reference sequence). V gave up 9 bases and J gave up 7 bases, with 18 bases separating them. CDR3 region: CASTVGQYGTQYF. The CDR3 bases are TGTGCCAGTACCGTGGGCCAGTACGGGACCCAGTACTTC.

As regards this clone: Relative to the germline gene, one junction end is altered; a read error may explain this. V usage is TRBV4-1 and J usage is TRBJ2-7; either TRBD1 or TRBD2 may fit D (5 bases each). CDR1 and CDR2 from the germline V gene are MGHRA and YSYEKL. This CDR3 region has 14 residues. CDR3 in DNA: TGCGCCAGCAGCCAAGAGGGGACGGCCTACGGGCAGTACTTC. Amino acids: CASSQEGTAYGQYF.

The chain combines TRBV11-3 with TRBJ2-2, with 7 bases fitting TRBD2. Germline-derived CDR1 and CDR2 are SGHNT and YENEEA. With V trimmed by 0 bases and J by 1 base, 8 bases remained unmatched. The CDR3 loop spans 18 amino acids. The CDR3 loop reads CASSLEPGLAENTGELFF. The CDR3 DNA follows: TGTGCCAGCAGCTTAGAGCCCGGGCTAGCGGAGAACACCGGGGAGCTGTTTTTT.

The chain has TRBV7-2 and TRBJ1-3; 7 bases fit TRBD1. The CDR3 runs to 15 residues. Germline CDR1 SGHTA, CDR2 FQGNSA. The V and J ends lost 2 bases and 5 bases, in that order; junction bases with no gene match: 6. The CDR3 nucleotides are TGTGCCAGCAGCTTAATAGGGGGCGGGAGAAACACCATATATTTT. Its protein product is CASSLIGGGRNTIYF.

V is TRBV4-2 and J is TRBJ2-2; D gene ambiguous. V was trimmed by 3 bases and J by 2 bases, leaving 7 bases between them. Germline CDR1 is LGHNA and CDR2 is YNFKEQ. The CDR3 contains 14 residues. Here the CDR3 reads CASSQADNTGELFF. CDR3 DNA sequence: TGTGCCAGCAGCCAGGCAGACAACACCGGGGAGCTGTTTTTT.